This T cell receptor beta chain was documented in a study of human T cells and chemical hapten exposure. At the level of the study: The patient population, which was mostly female, had alopecia areata, totalis or universalis.

This CDR3 spans 16 amino acids. Trimming cost V 9 bases and J 5 bases; bases outside gene matches: 12. Study-wide points: Expanded TCRs created a significantly greater count of big CDR3 similarity clusters than controls did.

TCRdb analysed the RACE reads with MiXCR anew, one entry per CDR3 protein. This table has approximately 100,000 distinct CDR3 sequences, 9.5% to 15% appearing once. Time point denoted: pre-sensitization, week 0. As for treatment: therapeutic diphenylcyclopropenone sensitization with weekly scalp DPC. About this clonotype: Its specificity is unknown.

The starting material was whole blood, obtained in connection with sensitization to the hapten diphenylcyclopropenone (DPC). The gene calls are TRBV12-3 or TRBV12-4 and TRBJ2-3; 12 nucleotides match TRBD2. The origin of this receptor is a woman aged 45 to 65 with alopecia areata. Some clones in this sample may be carry-over from other donors' samples. CDR3 loop: CASATSGSVSVDTQYF. The CDR3 nucleotides are TGTGCCAGTGCGACTAGCGGGAGCGTCTCTGTAGATACGCAGTATTTT.